This T cell receptor beta chain comes out of a study of PD-1 blockade in mismatch repair-deficient tumors. Study findings and constraints: Rapid post-treatment expansion, then contraction, generally preceding radiologic response, marked tumor-resident clones.

A remark on this clone: Its antigen is currently unknown.

Sequenced by immunoSEQ multiplex PCR; TCRdb stores in-frame clones only, minus some. In the table there are 80,000 to 130,000 clones, about four fifths of which are singletons. TCRs were sequenced from a few patients responding to pembrolizumab. This CDR3 is 11 amino acids long. Trimming shortened V by 3 bases and J by 7 bases, and 4 bases separated the two germline ends. Germline loops: CDR1 LGHNT, CDR2 FRNRAP. The genes are TRBV12-5 and TRBJ2-1; D remains unclear. Sample: peripheral blood, taken approximately 36 weeks after starting pembrolizumab. The TCR sequence derives from an adult with mismatch repair-deficient cancer. DNA for the CDR3: TGTGCTAGTGGTTTCTGGAATGAGCAGTTCTTC. It codes for CASGFWNEQFF.